This TCR beta chain was retrieved from a study of shared clonotypes between healthy human individuals. It was into CD45RA+ naive and CD45RA-negative memory subsets that the CD4+ cells were split. Across several immunoSEQ plates, the genomic DNA of each subset was split evenly. The method was immunoSEQ multiplex PCR; TCRdb's version includes in-frame clones alone and lacks a portion of them. The sample contains a few million clones, just over 90% of which appear only once. From germline, CDR1 is MNHEY and CDR2 SVGAGI. CDR3 size: 14 residues. Trimming removed 6 bases from V and 6 bases from J, with 15 bases in between.

The clonotype was recovered from a man aged 18 to 29 in good health. Some clones in this sample may be carry-over from other donors' samples. The chain couples TRBV6-5 to TRBJ2-4; possible D gene TRBD1, 5 bases. The sample consisted of naive CD4+ T cells from PBMCs. This sample's subset: CD45RA+ positively selected. The CDR3 bases are TGTGCCAGCAGAGCCCCAGGGTCTGGAAACATTCAGTACTTC. It yields the protein CASRAPGSGNIQYF.